This is a list of T cell receptor beta chains from one sample in a study of early T cells in non-severe SARS-CoV-2 infection. TCRdb independently ran MiXCR on the 5' RACE reads; one entry per CDR3 protein. The profile shows 65,000 to 90,000 distinct CDR3 sequences, approximately 13% of them singletons. The sample was whole blood. All receptors come from an adult who was a healthcare worker with PCR-confirmed SARS-CoV-2 infection or an uninfected control (not recorded which). Both conserved end residues are part of each CDR3.

V gene | CDR3 length | CDR3 protein
TRBV20-1 | 13 | CSAMTSGRETQYF
TRBV19 | 16 | CASTSRAEISGNTIYF
TRBV20-1 | 15 | CSASGLAGGKNEQFF
TRBV3-1 | 13 | CASSQEGPYEQYF
TRBV7-2 | 14 | CASSLAGYGDTQYF
TRBV12-3/TRBV12-4 | 16 | CASRVRDRGDAGELFF
TRBV29-1 | 14 | CSGYTSGRTDTQYF
TRBV10-1 | 18 | CASSAVGSSGRALYEQYF
TRBV7-9 | 13 | CASSGPFGYEQYF
TRBV20-1 | 11 | CSATRQETQYF